This TCR beta chain was identified during a study of T cell responses to AZD1222 COVID-19 vaccine (dated by TCRdb to the early 2020s). For the study in its entirety: AZD1222 recipients whose second dose came at about 4 weeks and those whose second dose came at about 12 weeks were combined into one group, since spike-specific TCR depth and breadth did not differ between the two schedules. TCR sequencing was performed for roughly 250 trial participants, of whom about 200 were given two doses of AZD1222 and around 26 were given two doses of MenACWY control vaccine. Trial participants were enrolled by age into subgroups of 18-55, 56-69 and 70-plus years, and approximately 150, 30 and 60 TCR-sequenced participants, respectively, were included in these subgroups.

The CDR3 regions of human TCRbeta chains were analyzed by immunosequencing. On the authors' methods: Repertoire TCRs were checked for matches against a reference library of SARS-CoV-2-specific TCRs that had been generated using the MIRA antigen-specificity platform. Breadth meant the fraction of unique TCRs that were SARS-CoV-2-associated, whereas depth meant the fraction of total T cells that were SARS-CoV-2-associated. Using the MIRA data, every spike-specific TCR was mapped to the spike region that the TCR reacted to and assigned to either a CD4 or a CD8 class. Log10-transformed breadth and depth values were compared by one-way ANOVA with Sidak's multiple comparisons tests. The table comes from immuneACCESS by way of TCRdb, which keeps in-frame sequences with V and J called. Part of the clones is missing from these tables; in studies checked, under half for an unresolved V gene and the rest for unknown reasons. The DNA gave D and trimming, while V, J and clone size come from that table. Present in this sample are over 100,000 clones, 75% to 90% of which were seen just once. The ten most abundant clones make up about 6% of the sample.

What the work shows at the level of the full study, not this receptor alone: Reportedly, close to half of the unique spike-specific TCRs recognized epitopes lying outside the regions that are mutated in the B.1.351 and B.1.1.7 variants. In the small 56-69-year group, the increase in depth fell short of significance, most likely because of low power. Conclusions about previously exposed vaccinees are limited because only six or seven AZD1222 recipients were SARS-CoV-2 seropositive at baseline. After two AZD1222 doses, spike-specific TCR breadth and depth were significantly higher than at day 0 and than in MenACWY recipients. CD4 TCRs associated with the vaccine covered the entire spike protein, and the dominant responses were in regions 160-218 and 743-854. Participants were mostly white British and included more females than males, and it was suggested by the authors that clonal diversity may have been underestimated. Because no day 14 peak-response samples were available, the repertoires could be characterized only after the peak T cell response.

This clone was seen just once. The antigen it recognizes is unknown. The input lacks base qualities; no much larger clone sits a single base away. Ends trimmed: V by 5 bases, J by 4 bases; bases unmatched to a gene: 8. CDR1 SGHTA and CDR2 FQGTGA are derived from the germline V gene. CDR3 length: 15 amino acids, cysteine to phenylalanine. Just CDR3 DNA is preserved here, 45 bases in frame from base 1. According to the study, the label for this sample's time point signals: baseline before first vaccination. Vaccinee samples were obtained from the UK trials COV001 and COV002, which included a single-blind randomized controlled phase 2/3 trial of AZD1222 (ChAdOx1 nCoV-19) in healthy adults. For TCRbeta chain sequencing, PBMC samples from trial participants were taken at day 0 and at day 28 after the second dose.

The sequenced sample was peripheral blood, obtained on day 0 of AZD1222 vaccination. The rearrangement joined TRBV7-3 to TRBJ1-3; 7 middle bases align to TRBD1. The TCR sequence derives from an adult in good health. The CDR3 region reads CASSPGQLEGNTIYF. The nucleotide sequence reads as follows: TGTGCCAGCAGCCCGGGACAGTTGGAGGGAAACACCATATATTTT.